The 19 T cell receptor beta chains reported below all come from one sample, sequenced in a study of blood T cell repertoires in COVID-19. Repertoires were generated with immunoSEQ multiplex PCR, while TCRdb's copy carries only in-frame clones and drops some. The sample carries about 130,000 clones, roughly 77% recorded once. What was sequenced was peripheral blood. Source of these receptors: a woman in her 70s with COVID-19, enrolled during active disease.

V and J are TRBV6-2 or TRBV6-3 and TRBJ1-4; 9 nucleotides match TRBD1. This CDR3 spans 15 amino acids. Germline V CDR1 and CDR2: MNHEY, SVGEGT. V dropped 0 bases and J dropped 8; count of bases not matched to a gene: 4. CDR3 coding DNA: TGTGCCAGCAGTTACTCGGGACAGGGAGACGAAAAACTGTTTTTT. Protein: CASSYSGQGDEKLFF.

The V gene is TRBV2, the J gene TRBJ2-7; 10 bases agree with TRBD1. Germline V lookup: CDR1 SNHLY, CDR2 FYNNEI. The CDR3 contains 14 residues. The trim removed 9 bases at V and 2 bases at J, leaving 7 bases unmatched. This chain's CDR3 is CARDVDRGAYEQYF. Written as DNA, the CDR3 is TGTGCCAGGGACGTGGACAGGGGGGCCTACGAGCAGTACTTC.

Here the CDR3 reads CASNLEGAINTEAFF. The CDR3 region has the DNA TGTGCCAGCAATTTAGAAGGGGCGATAAACACTGAAGCTTTCTTT. The chain uses TRBV2 and TRBJ1-1; D perhaps matches TRBD1 (5 bases). The CDR3 consists of 15 residues. Germline loops: CDR1 SNHLY, CDR2 FYNNEI. The germline V and J ends were trimmed by 7 bases and 2 bases, with 17 bases remaining between them. Drawing the rest from reference TRBV2 and TRBJ1-1, the complete variable domain is EPEVTQTPSHQVTQMGQEVILRCVPISNHLYFYWYRQILGQKVEFLVSFYNNEISEKSEIFDDQFSVERPDGSNFTLKIRSTKLEDSAMYFCASNLEGAINTEAFFGQGTRLTVV.

The V call is TRBV30, the J call TRBJ2-2; 15 nucleotides align to TRBD2. Germline values: CDR1 GTSNPN, CDR2 SVGIG (reference sequence). Trimming removed 0 bases from V and 4 bases from J; junction bases left unmatched: 9. The CDR3 totals 19 residues. The chain's CDR3 is CAWSVAWTSGGAVTGELFF. The CDR3 nucleotides are TGTGCCTGGAGTGTAGCATGGACTAGCGGGGGGGCGGTCACCGGGGAGCTGTTTTTT.

The V gene is TRBV5-1, the J gene TRBJ2-1; D perhaps matches TRBD2 (5 bases). Trimming took 5 bases from V and 10 from J, leaving 13 bases between them. The CDR3 consists of 12 residues. Germline CDR1 reads SGHRS; CDR2 reads YFSETQ. The CDR3 sequence is CASRAGPEEQFF. The CDR3 DNA follows: TGCGCCAGCAGGGCGGGTCCGGAGGAGCAGTTCTTC.

This clone has a handful of counts. V and J are TRBV7-2 and TRBJ1-2; perhaps TRBD1 as D (5 bases). Germline loops: CDR1 SGHTA, CDR2 FQGNSA. The CDR3 has 12 residues. V was clipped by 3 bases and J by 7 bases, with 9 bases between them. CDR3 DNA sequence: TGTGCCAGCAGCTTGGACCAGGGTGGCTACACCTTC. Protein sequence: CASSLDQGGYTF.

In its sample, this clone was seen once. The rearrangement links TRBV6-5 to TRBJ1-2; a possible D gene is TRBD1 (6 bases). Germline lookup yields CDR1 MNHEY and CDR2 SVGAGI. CDR3 length equals 14 residues. The germline V and J ends were trimmed by 10 bases and 6 bases, with 21 bases remaining between them. The CDR3 region has the DNA TGTGCCATACGGTCCAGGGGCCCCCTAGATGGCTACACCTTC. Translating gives CAIRSRGPLDGYTF.

The chain joins TRBV9 to TRBJ2-2; possible D gene TRBD1, 5 bases. The germline V gene has CDR1 SGDLS and CDR2 YYNGEE. The CDR3 is 16 residues long. Trimming pared 4 bases from V and 6 bases from J, leaving 19 bases between. CDR3 coding DNA: TGTGCCAGCAGCCCCGGGCAGGGCCATCGAGCCGGGGAGCTGTTTTTT. Its translation: CASSPGQGHRAGELFF.

This clone was recorded a few times. The CDR3 region is CASRGQDPSPLHF. The CDR3 nucleotides read TGTGCCAGCAGGGGACAGGACCCTTCACCCCTCCACTTT. V is TRBV2 and J is TRBJ1-6, with 8 bases lining up with TRBD1. This CDR3 spans 13 amino acids. Unmatched junction bases numbered 4, after V lost 6 bases and J lost 9 bases. Germline-derived CDR1 and CDR2 are SNHLY and FYNNEI.

The V and J genes are TRBV5-1 and TRBJ2-7; 8 nucleotides align to TRBD1. The V gene's germline CDR1 is SGHRS and CDR2 YFSETQ. Unmatched junction bases numbered 17, after V lost 6 bases and J lost 6 bases. CDR3 length: 16 amino acids. The CDR3 here is CASKTPRDRWWGEQYF. CDR3 DNA sequence: TGCGCCAGCAAAACCCCCCGGGACAGGTGGTGGGGCGAGCAGTACTTC.

The rearrangement links TRBV7-2 to TRBJ2-5; TRBD1 aligns across 8 bases. J lost 4 bases, V lost 5 bases, and 9 bases had no gene match. CDR1 is SGHTA and CDR2 is FQGNSA in the germline V gene. The CDR3 extends over 15 amino acids. Here the CDR3 DNA reads TGTGCCAGCAGCCCCGGGGACAGGATAAGAGAGACCCAGTACTTC. Translation: CASSPGDRIRETQYF.

Here the CDR3 reads CASSQDRGAATNEKLFF. For the CDR3, the DNA is TGCGCCAGCAGCCAGGACAGGGGGGCAGCAACTAATGAAAAACTGTTTTTT. V gene TRBV5-1 combines with J gene TRBJ1-4; 10 positions match TRBD1. Germline V gene sequence: CDR1 SGHRS, CDR2 YFSETQ. The CDR3 spans 17 residues. The ends lost 4 bases at V and 0 bases at J; junction bases unmatched: 6.

V gene TRBV6-5 combines with J gene TRBJ2-3; TRBD1 matches 10 bases. This CDR3 has 15 amino acids. Germline V gene sequence: CDR1 MNHEY, CDR2 SVGAGI. V lost 2 bases to trimming and J lost 4 bases; unmatched junction nucleotides: 3. The CDR3 nucleotides are TGTGCCAGCAGTTACGGGACAGGGGAGGCAGATACGCAGTATTTT. It codes for CASSYGTGEADTQYF.

V gene TRBV7-9 combines with J gene TRBJ2-7; D possibly corresponds to TRBD2 (6 bases). The CDR3 is 15 amino acids. V was cut by 5 bases and J by 3 bases, with 17 bases left in between. CDR1 and CDR2 (germline): SEHNR, FQNEAQ (reference sequence). The CDR3 nucleotides read TGTGCCAGCAGCAAAGCCGGGACGGAGGGCTACGAGCAGTACTTC. The encoded protein is CASSKAGTEGYEQYF.

This clone was seen only a few times. The same CDR3 arises from other DNA sequences in this sample as well. The rearrangement links TRBV18 to TRBJ1-4, with D hard to call. The V end was cut by 3 bases, the J end by 0 bases, with 5 bases between. Germline CDR1 is KGHSH and CDR2 is LQKENI. The CDR3 spans 14 residues. For the CDR3, the DNA is TGTGCCAGCTCACCCGGGGCAACTAATGAAAAACTGTTTTTT. Translated, it gives CASSPGATNEKLFF.

This clone was seen just once. The chain couples TRBV7-2 to TRBJ2-7, with D perhaps TRBD1 (5 bases). Trimming took off 5 bases at V and 0 bases at J, with 11 bases between the two ends. The germline V gene encodes CDR1 SGHTA and CDR2 FQGNSA. CDR3 length: 14 amino acids. The chain's CDR3 is CASSPNRRSYEQYF. DNA for the CDR3: TGTGCCAGCAGCCCAAACAGGCGCTCCTACGAGCAGTACTTC.

The chain recombines TRBV9 with TRBJ2-1; TRBD2 matches 9 bases. Losses at the gene ends were 4 bases for V and 10 bases for J; bases not matched to a gene: 12. The CDR3 is 15 residues long. Germline V lookup: CDR1 SGDLS, CDR2 YYNGEE. CDR3 amino acids: CASSLGGGGAREQFF. The CDR3, as DNA: TGTGCCAGCAGCCTCGGAGGCGGGGGGGCACGCGAGCAGTTCTTC.

This clone was seen a few times. The chain is built from TRBV18 and TRBJ2-7; D is perhaps TRBD2 (6 bases). Germline V CDR1 and CDR2: KGHSH, LQKENI. V lost 3 bases to trimming and J lost 1 base, with 19 bases between them. This CDR3 has 17 amino acids. CDR3 sequence: CASSPPGLASRSYEQYF. The CDR3 coding sequence is TGTGCCAGCTCACCTCCTGGGCTAGCGTCCCGATCCTACGAGCAGTACTTC.

This rearrangement joins TRBV3-1 (or the pseudogene TRBV3-2) to TRBJ2-7; 9 bases match TRBD1. Germline V gene lookup returns CDR1 LGHDT and CDR2 YNNKEL (reference sequence). Trimming removed 4 bases from V and 7 bases from J; junction bases left unmatched: 5. This CDR3 is built from 13 residues. The CDR3 nucleotides are TGTGCCAGCAGCCGGGACAGGGCTTGGGAGCAGTACTTC. Its translation is CASSRDRAWEQYF.